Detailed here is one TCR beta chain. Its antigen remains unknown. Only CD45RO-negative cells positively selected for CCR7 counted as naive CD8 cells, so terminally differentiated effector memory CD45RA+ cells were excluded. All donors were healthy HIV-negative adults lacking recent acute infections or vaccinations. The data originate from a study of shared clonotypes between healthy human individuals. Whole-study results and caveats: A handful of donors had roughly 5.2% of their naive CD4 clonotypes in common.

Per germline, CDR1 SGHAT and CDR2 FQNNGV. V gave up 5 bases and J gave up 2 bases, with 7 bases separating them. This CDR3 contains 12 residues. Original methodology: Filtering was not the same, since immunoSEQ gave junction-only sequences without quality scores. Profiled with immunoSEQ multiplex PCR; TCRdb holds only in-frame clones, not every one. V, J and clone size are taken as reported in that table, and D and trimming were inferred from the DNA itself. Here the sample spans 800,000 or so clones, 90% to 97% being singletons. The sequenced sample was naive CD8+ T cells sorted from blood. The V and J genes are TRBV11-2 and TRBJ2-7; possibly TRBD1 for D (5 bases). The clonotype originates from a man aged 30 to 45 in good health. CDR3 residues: CASSPTAYEQYF. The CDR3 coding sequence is TGTGCCAGCAGCCCGACAGCCTACGAGCAGTACTTC.